These 11 T cell receptor beta chains came from one sample sequenced in a study of Graves' ophthalmopathy and Graves' hyperthyroidism. RNA transcripts were the template, and TCR beta CDR3 regions were amplified from them. The first round was an RT-PCR with HTBI primers, and the second round was a multiplex PCR. TCRdb recomputed calls from the multiplex PCR reads with MiXCR, one row per CDR3 protein. The data show about 700,000 distinct CDR3 sequences, roughly 40% seen once. Material for sequencing was peripheral blood. The receptors stem from an adult man with Graves' ophthalmopathy.

This clonotype appeared a few times. CDR3 protein: CASSLNREDGYTF. The CDR3, as DNA: TGTGCCAGCAGTTTAAACAGGGAGGATGGCTACACCTTC. This chain links TRBV9 with TRBJ1-2, with D maybe TRBD1 (6 bases). V was pared by 5 bases and J by 6 bases, with 14 bases between. Germline CDR1 reads SGDLS; CDR2 reads YYNGEE. The CDR3 loop spans 13 amino acids.

The gene calls are TRBV25-1 and TRBJ2-7, with D maybe TRBD1 (5 bases). V lost 7 bases, J lost 0 bases, and 13 bases lay in between. Germline loops: CDR1 MGHDK, CDR2 SYGVNS. The CDR3 totals 14 residues. DNA of the CDR3: TGTGCCAGCACCCGGACACTACTCTCCTACGAGCAGTACTTC. Protein: CASTRTLLSYEQYF.

The V gene is TRBV7-8, the J gene TRBJ2-5; 11 bases are shared with TRBD2. Trimming removed 1 base from V and 6 bases from J; junction bases left unmatched: 7. CDR3 length: 16 residues. Germline V CDR1 and CDR2: SGHVS, FQNEAQ. The CDR3: CASSLGISSGRKTQYF. The CDR3 DNA sequence: TGTGCCAGCAGCTTAGGGATATCTAGCGGGAGGAAGACCCAGTACTTC.

This clonotype was recorded a few times. The rearrangement uses TRBV7-8 and TRBJ1-3; no reliable D call. Trimming took off 3 bases at V and 4 bases at J, with 13 bases between the two ends. Germline values: CDR1 SGHVS, CDR2 FQNEAQ. The CDR3 runs 15 residues. The CDR3 region is CASSLARTLGNTIYF. In DNA, the CDR3 is TGTGCCAGCAGCTTGGCACGGACCTTGGGAAACACCATATATTTT.

This chain connects TRBV24-1 to TRBJ1-5; D is ambiguous. The CDR3 length is 13 residues. V lost 3 bases and J 5 bases, leaving 7 bases between the germline ends. The germline gives CDR1 KGHDR, CDR2 SFDVKD. The CDR3 region has the DNA TGTGCCACCAGTGATCAGAGAGATCAGCCCCAGCATTTT. This translates into CATSDQRDQPQHF.

The rearrangement joins TRBV15 to TRBJ2-5, with unresolved D. The germline gives CDR1 LNHNV, CDR2 YYDKDF (reference sequence). The CDR3 is 15 residues long. V was shortened by 2 bases and J by 9 bases, with 19 bases between the two germline ends. CDR3 bases: TGTGCCACCAGCAGAACAGCCAGGATGGGATCGCCCCAGTACTTC. It yields the protein CATSRTARMGSPQYF.

For this clonotype: The CDR3 end shows no conserved phenylalanine or tryptophan, and so a read error is likely. No DNA is shown, since the ends of the CDR3 on it are uncertain; the CDR3 is the one TCRdb lists. The chain is built from TRBV9 and TRBJ2-6. The V gene's germline CDR1 is SGDLS and CDR2 YYNGEE. The CDR3 spans 8 residues, counting both ends. CDR3 region: CASSERTS.

This clonotype was detected many times. The rearrangement links TRBV9 to TRBJ1-6; possible D gene TRBD1, 6 bases. Trimming took off 3 bases at V and 9 bases at J, with 16 bases between the two ends. CDR3 length equals 15 residues. From germline, CDR1 is SGDLS and CDR2 YYNGEE. CDR3 loop: CASSASGAGASPLHF. As DNA, the CDR3 is TGTGCCAGCAGCGCGAGTGGGGCAGGGGCTTCACCCCTCCACTTT.

The chain couples TRBV7-9 to TRBJ2-7, with D possibly matching TRBD1 (7 bases). The CDR3 loop spans 15 amino acids. The ends were cut back, 6 bases at V and 4 bases at J, with 19 bases in the middle. Germline V lookup: CDR1 SEHNR, CDR2 FQNEAQ (reference sequence). Here the CDR3 reads CASSYNPGGLYEQYF. The CDR3 coding sequence is TGTGCCAGCAGTTACAACCCAGGGGGGCTATACGAGCAGTACTTC.

Concerning this clonotype itself: Given a much more abundant clone one base away, this may be a read error. The chain is built from TRBV2 and TRBJ2-7, with unresolved D. The CDR3 is 13 amino acids. V dropped 8 bases and J dropped 6 bases, with 17 bases sitting between them. The germline gives CDR1 SNHLY, CDR2 FYNNEI. The CDR3 spells CASGLVLDTEQYF. The DNA of the CDR3 is TGTGCCAGCGGTTTAGTTCTGGATACCGAGCAGTACTTC.

As concerns this clonotype: Being one base from a much bigger clone, this may be a read error. The chain joins TRBV2 to TRBJ1-3; tentatively, D is TRBD1 (5 bases). The CDR3 extends over 15 amino acids. Looked up from germline, CDR1 is SNHLY and CDR2 is FYNNEI. The CDR3, as DNA: TGTGCCAGCAGTGAGCAGGGAAGCTCTGGAAGCACCATATATTTT. Encoded protein: CASSEQGSSGSTIYF.